The sample holds a few counts of the clone carrying this TCR beta chain. J gave up 5 bases and V 5 bases, and 8 bases lay outside the gene matches. Looked up from germline, CDR1 is MNHNS and CDR2 is SASEGT. The CDR3 is 15 residues long. The sample comes from a study of regulatory T cells in long-lasting Graves disease. Relying on iRepertoire HTBI primers and Arm-PCR of CDR3 regions, the team built TCR beta libraries. One entry per CDR3 protein, called by TCRdb with MiXCR from the multiplex PCR reads. The sample has around 420,000 distinct CDR3 sequences, about 15% seen once. Indicated time point: newly diagnosed GD, antithyroid drugs for less than 3 months. With RNA extracted from PBMCs as input, the TCR library was made. These data are also associated with another study on T cells in Graves' hyperthyroidism and ophthalmopathy.

The gene calls are TRBV6-1 and TRBJ1-5; 8 positions match TRBD1. The sequenced sample was peripheral blood mononuclear cells (PBMCs), obtained at new diagnosis, from a patient treated with antithyroid drugs. This TCR derives from a middle-aged woman with Graves disease. The CDR3 sequence: CASSRYYRGDQPQHF. The DNA for the CDR3 is TGTGCCAGCAGTCGCTACTACAGGGGGGATCAGCCCCAGCATTTT.